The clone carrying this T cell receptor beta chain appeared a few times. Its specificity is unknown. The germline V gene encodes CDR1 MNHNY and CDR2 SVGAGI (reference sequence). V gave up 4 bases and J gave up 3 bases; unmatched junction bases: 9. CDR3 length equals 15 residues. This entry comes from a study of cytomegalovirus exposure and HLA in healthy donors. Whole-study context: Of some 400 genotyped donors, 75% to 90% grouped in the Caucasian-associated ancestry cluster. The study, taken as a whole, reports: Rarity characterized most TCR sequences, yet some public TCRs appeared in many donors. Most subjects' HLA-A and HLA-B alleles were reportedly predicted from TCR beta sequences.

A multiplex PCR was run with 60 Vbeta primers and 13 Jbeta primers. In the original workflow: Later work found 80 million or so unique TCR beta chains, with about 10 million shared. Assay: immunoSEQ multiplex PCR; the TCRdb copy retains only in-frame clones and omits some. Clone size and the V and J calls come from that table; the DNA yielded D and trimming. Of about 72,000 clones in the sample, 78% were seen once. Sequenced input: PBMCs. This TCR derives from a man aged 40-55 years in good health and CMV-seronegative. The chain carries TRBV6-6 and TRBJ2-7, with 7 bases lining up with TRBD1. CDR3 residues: CASSFSSQGNYEQYF. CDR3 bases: TGTGCCAGCAGTTTCTCCTCACAGGGGAACTACGAGCAGTACTTC.